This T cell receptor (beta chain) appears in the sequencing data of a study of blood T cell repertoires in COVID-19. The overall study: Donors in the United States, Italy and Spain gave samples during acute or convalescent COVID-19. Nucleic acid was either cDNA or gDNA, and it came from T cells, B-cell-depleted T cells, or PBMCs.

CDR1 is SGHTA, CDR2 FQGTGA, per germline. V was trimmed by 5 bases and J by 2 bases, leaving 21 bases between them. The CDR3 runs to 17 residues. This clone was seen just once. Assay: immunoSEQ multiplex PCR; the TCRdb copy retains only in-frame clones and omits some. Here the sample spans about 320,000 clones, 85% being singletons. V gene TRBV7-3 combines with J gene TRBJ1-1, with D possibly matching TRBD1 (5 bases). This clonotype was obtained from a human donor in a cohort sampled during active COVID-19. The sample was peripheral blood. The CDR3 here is CASSLTNTRGLNTEAFF. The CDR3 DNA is TGTGCCAGCAGCCTGACGAACACTAGGGGACTAAACACTGAAGCTTTCTTT.